These 13 T cell receptor beta chains were sequenced from one sample in a study of blood T cell repertoires in COVID-19. TCRdb's copy holds only in-frame clones and misses some; the assay was immunoSEQ multiplex PCR. This table has about 340,000 clones, about 86% appearing once. The sample comprised PBMCs or T cells enriched from blood (not recorded which). The receptors originated from a woman aged 40 to 55 with acute COVID-19.

This chain connects TRBV3-1 (or the pseudogene TRBV3-2) to TRBJ2-7; 11 bases fit TRBD2. V dropped 4 bases and J dropped 0; count of bases not matched to a gene: 2. CDR3 length equals 15 residues. Germline V lookup: CDR1 LGHDT, CDR2 YNNKEL (reference sequence). The CDR3 protein is CASSPGLADSYEQYF. The CDR3 DNA sequence: TGTGCCAGCAGCCCGGGACTAGCGGACTCCTACGAGCAGTACTTC.

This clone has only one observation. The CDR3 spells CASSLGASAAYEQYF. DNA of the CDR3: TGTGCCAGCAGTCTAGGCGCTAGTGCGGCCTACGAGCAGTACTTC. The V gene is TRBV7-2, the J gene TRBJ2-7; unclear D gene. The ends were cut back, 6 bases at V and 2 bases at J, with 17 bases in the middle. This CDR3 spans 15 amino acids. The germline CDR1 and CDR2 sequences are SGHTA and FQGNSA. The full variable domain, its missing parts supplied by reference TRBV7-2 and TRBJ2-7, is GAGVSQSPSNKVTEKGKDVELRCDPISGHTALYWYRQSLGQGLEFLIYFQGNSAPDKSGLPSDRFSAERTGGSVSTLTIQRTQQEDSAVYLCASSLGASAAYEQYFGPGTRLTVT.

The DNA of the CDR3 is TGTGCCAGTAGTATGGGGCGGGGGAGCAACACCGGGGAGCTGTTTTTT. This translates into CASSMGRGSNTGELFF. The gene calls are TRBV19 and TRBJ2-2; 7 nucleotides line up with TRBD2. Germline V CDR1 and CDR2: LNHDA, SQIVND (reference sequence). The CDR3 is 16 residues long. The trim removed 3 bases at V and 2 bases at J, leaving 6 bases unmatched.

This sequence joins TRBV5-1 and TRBJ1-1, with 10 nucleotides matching TRBD1. J was trimmed by 3 bases and V by 4 bases; bases with no gene match: 6. In germline, CDR1 is SGHRS, CDR2 YFSETQ. The CDR3 length is 15 residues. The chain's CDR3 is CASSEPGQGHTEAFF. Here the CDR3 DNA reads TGCGCCAGCAGCGAACCGGGACAGGGGCACACTGAAGCTTTCTTT.

The V and J genes are TRBV27 and TRBJ2-7; a weak D match, TRBD2 (6 bases). The germline gives CDR1 MNHEY, CDR2 SMNVEV (reference sequence). Trimming pared 0 bases from V and 7 bases from J, leaving 22 bases between. CDR3 length equals 17 residues. The CDR3 spells CASSLSAGGSRATEQYF. For the CDR3, the DNA is TGTGCCAGCAGTTTATCAGCAGGAGGGTCAAGGGCTACGGAGCAGTACTTC.

The chain employs TRBV20-1 and TRBJ1-3, with D hard to call. Germline values: CDR1 DFQATT, CDR2 SNEGSKA (reference sequence). Trimming cost V 3 bases and J 4 bases, with 10 bases left between them. The length of the CDR3 is 13 residues. The CDR3 region is CSASQSQGNTIYF. The CDR3 region has the DNA TGCAGTGCTAGTCAGTCTCAGGGAAACACCATATATTTT.

The chain joins TRBV3-1 (or the pseudogene TRBV3-2) to TRBJ1-4; no clear D. This CDR3 has 13 amino acids. The V and J ends lost 8 bases and 0 bases respectively, with 7 bases between them. Germline CDR1 LGHDT, CDR2 YNNKEL (reference sequence). The CDR3 DNA follows: TGTGCCAGCTCGTCCGCAACTAATGAAAAACTGTTTTTT. Translated: CASSSATNEKLFF.

CDR3 residues: CATSSTDGTGYEKLFF. CDR3 nucleotide sequence: TGTGCCACCAGCAGTACAGATGGGACAGGGTATGAAAAACTGTTTTTT. The gene calls are TRBV15 and TRBJ1-4; 9 nucleotides match TRBD1. J was trimmed by 6 bases and V by 3 bases; bases with no gene match: 8. CDR3 size: 16 residues. The germline CDR1 and CDR2 sequences are LNHNV and YYDKDF (reference sequence). Using reference TRBV15 and TRBJ1-4 for the parts outside the CDR3, the full variable domain is DAMVIQNPRYQVTQFGKPVTLSCSQTLNHNVMYWYQQKSSQAPKLLFHYYDKDFNNEADTPDNFQSRRPNTSFCFLDIRSPGLGDTAMYLCATSSTDGTGYEKLFFGSGTQLSVL.

This chain joins TRBV25-1 and TRBJ1-6, with 9 bases matching TRBD1. CDR1 and CDR2 from the germline V gene are MGHDK and SYGVNS. With V trimmed by 6 bases and J by 5 bases, 8 bases remained unmatched. The CDR3 spans 16 residues. The CDR3 DNA sequence: TGTGCCAGCAGAAGTACGGGACAGGGTCATAATTCACCCCTCCACTTT. The encoded protein is CASRSTGQGHNSPLHF.

The genes are TRBV28 and TRBJ1-6; tentative D call: TRBD1 (6 bases). Trimming pared 3 bases from V and 7 bases from J, leaving 10 bases between. The CDR3 runs 14 residues. In germline, CDR1 is MDHEN, CDR2 SYDVKM. The CDR3 sequence: CASSFGTGNSPLHF. Here the CDR3 DNA reads TGTGCCAGCAGTTTCGGCACAGGGAATTCACCCCTCCACTTT.

This chain uses TRBV6-2 or TRBV6-3 with TRBJ1-4; weak D call: TRBD1 (5 bases). This CDR3 contains 15 residues. Germline V gives CDR1 MNHEY, CDR2 SVGEGT. V shed 6 bases and J shed 5 bases, with 16 bases lying between them. As DNA, the CDR3 is TGTGCCAGCAGCCGCTCGGGACTCATAAATGAAAAACTGTTTTTT. This gives the protein CASSRSGLINEKLFF.

The chain has TRBV29-1 and TRBJ2-7; D possibly corresponds to TRBD1 (5 bases). V lost 4 bases and J 4 bases, leaving 14 bases between the germline ends. CDR1 and CDR2 (germline): SQVTM, ANQGSEA. This CDR3 has 13 residues. The CDR3 DNA is TGCAGCGTTGTTGTCCAGGGTCGGTACGAGCAGTACTTC. Translating it yields CSVVVQGRYEQYF.

This chain uses TRBV27 with TRBJ2-7; 8 bases match TRBD2. V lost 2 bases to trimming and J lost 4 bases; unmatched junction nucleotides: 7. The CDR3 runs to 15 residues. Per the germline V gene, CDR1 is MNHEY and CDR2 is SMNVEV (reference sequence). The chain's CDR3 is CASSLRDGLAYEQYF. CDR3 DNA: TGTGCCAGCAGTTTACGAGACGGACTAGCTTACGAGCAGTACTTC.